The 26 T cell receptor beta chains below come from one sample, sequenced in a study of blood T cell repertoires in COVID-19. Generated by immunoSEQ multiplex PCR, the TCRdb table keeps only in-frame clones and is missing some. The table has roughly 160,000 clones, around 81% seen once. The sample taken for sequencing was peripheral blood. The receptors originated from a man aged 65 to 85 with active or convalescent COVID-19.

The chain has TRBV18 and TRBJ2-7, with 10 nucleotides matching TRBD1. The CDR3 loop spans 17 amino acids. V shed 5 bases and J 2 bases; nucleotides not matched to a gene: 12. Germline V CDR1 and CDR2: KGHSH, LQKENI. The CDR3 DNA reads TGTGCCAGCTCATCCCTCCCCTGGACAGGGGGACCCTACGAGCAGTACTTC. Encoded protein: CASSSLPWTGGPYEQYF.

The chain links TRBV28 to TRBJ2-7, with D possibly matching TRBD1 (5 bases). Per the germline V gene, CDR1 is MDHEN and CDR2 is SYDVKM. Trimming left V 4 bases short and J 3 bases short, with 22 bases between. This CDR3 is 17 amino acids long. The CDR3 DNA is TGTGCCAGCAGTTCTTCCACGGCCCGGACACCCTACTACGAGCAGTACTTC. Translation gives CASSSSTARTPYYEQYF.

This chain uses TRBV10-3 with TRBJ1-3; possibly TRBD1 for D (5 bases). The CDR3 is 15 amino acids. V gave up 3 bases and J gave up 4 bases, with 13 bases separating them. Per germline, CDR1 ENHRY and CDR2 SYGVKD. The CDR3 protein is CAISEPTGKGNTIYF. The CDR3 DNA sequence: TGTGCCATCAGTGAACCTACAGGCAAGGGAAACACCATATATTTT.

The CDR3 sequence is CASSPPLTGSNQPQHF. The CDR3 DNA sequence: TGTGCCAGCTCACCCCCGCTAACAGGGAGCAATCAGCCCCAGCATTTT. The J gene is TRBJ1-5, the V gene TRBV18; a weak D match, TRBD1 (6 bases). Trimming cost V 3 bases and J 1 base, with 13 bases left between them. The CDR3 contains 16 residues. Germline V gene lookup returns CDR1 KGHSH and CDR2 LQKENI.

The chain employs TRBV27 and TRBJ1-6; the match to TRBD1 covers 7 bases. With 5 bases clipped from V and 9 bases from J, the junction kept 7 bases outside the gene matches. This CDR3 has 14 amino acids. Germline CDR1 is MNHEY and CDR2 is SMNVEV (reference sequence). This CDR3 reads CASSPDREVSPLHF. Here the CDR3 DNA reads TGTGCCAGCAGTCCAGACAGGGAAGTTTCACCCCTCCACTTT.

The rearrangement links TRBV12-5 to TRBJ2-1; D unresolved. The CDR3 length is 11 residues. Trimming left V 4 bases short and J 9 bases short, with 7 bases between. CDR1 is LGHNT, CDR2 FRNRAP, per germline. This CDR3 reads CASGSTGEQFF. Here the CDR3 DNA reads TGTGCTAGTGGTTCGACGGGTGAGCAGTTCTTC. Full variable domain (rest looked up from reference TRBV12-5 and TRBJ2-1): DARVTQTPRHKVTEMGQEVTMRCQPILGHNTVFWYRQTMMQGLELLAYFRNRAPLDDSGMPKDRFSAEMPDATLATLKIQPSEPRDSAVYFCASGSTGEQFFGPGTRLTVL.

This clone appeared once. The CDR3 region is CAWSPGGSWGSPLHF. In nucleotides, the CDR3 is TGTGCCTGGAGTCCGGGGGGGTCCTGGGGCTCACCCCTCCACTTT. The genes are TRBV30 and TRBJ1-6, with a weak D call TRBD1 (5 bases). V was cut by 2 bases and J by 10 bases, with 18 bases left in between. The CDR3 covers 15 residues. The germline V gene encodes CDR1 GTSNPN and CDR2 SVGIG (reference sequence). The full variable domain, with the rest looked up from reference TRBV30 and TRBJ1-6, is SQTIHQWPATLVQPVGSPLSLECTVEGTSNPNLYWYRQAAGRGLQLLFYSVGIGQISSEVPQNLSASRPQDRQFILSSKKLLLSDSGFYLCAWSPGGSWGSPLHFGNGTRLTVT.

The chain is built from TRBV9 and TRBJ2-2; TRBD1 agrees at 7 bases. Germline V lookup: CDR1 SGDLS, CDR2 YYNGEE. The CDR3 has 15 residues. Germline trimming cut 4 bases from V and 1 base from J; bases unmatched to any gene: 4. The CDR3 here is CASSQRTGNTGELFF. The CDR3 DNA reads TGTGCCAGCAGCCAGCGGACAGGGAACACCGGGGAGCTGTTTTTT.

This rearrangement joins TRBV11-2 to TRBJ1-1; D is perhaps TRBD1 (5 bases). Germline CDR1 is SGHAT and CDR2 is FQNNGV. This CDR3 comprises 15 residues. Between the trimmed V and J ends, which lost 1 base and 5 bases, there was a span of 14 bases. CDR3 in DNA: TGTGCCAGCAGCTTAGGGGGCAAAGGGGTAACTGAAGCTTTCTTT. It translates to CASSLGGKGVTEAFF. The full variable domain, completed using reference TRBV11-2 and TRBJ1-1, is EAGVAQSPRYKIIEKRQSVAFWCNPISGHATLYWYQQILGQGPKLLIQFQNNGVVDDSQLPKDRFSAERLKGVDSTLKIQPAKLEDSAVYLCASSLGGKGVTEAFFGQGTRLTVV.

The chain combines TRBV7-2 with TRBJ2-7; D remains unclear. Between the trimmed V and J ends, which lost 0 bases and 3 bases, there was a span of 6 bases. The CDR3 totals 13 residues. The germline CDR1 and CDR2 sequences are SGHTA and FQGNSA. CDR3 bases: TGTGCCAGCAGCTTAGCCCCCAACTACGAGCAGTACTTC. Protein: CASSLAPNYEQYF.

The rearrangement uses TRBV5-1 and TRBJ1-1; D is perhaps TRBD1 (6 bases). The V end lost 0 bases, the J end lost 11 bases, and 14 bases lay between the germline ends. Germline assignment: CDR1 SGHRS and CDR2 YFSETQ. The length of the CDR3 is 13 residues. Here the CDR3 DNA reads TGCGCCAGCAGCTTGGCCGGGACACTGGGGGCTTTCTTT. Protein: CASSLAGTLGAFF.

As for this clone: One end of the junction does not line up with germline, which may come from a read error. The chain uses TRBV6-6 and TRBJ2-7; TRBD1 agrees at 9 bases. The CDR3 is made up of 16 amino acids. Germline loops: CDR1 MNHNY, CDR2 SVGAGI (reference sequence). DNA of the CDR3: TGTGCCAGCATTTACACCGGGACAGGGACCCCCTACGAGCAGTACTTC. Translating it yields CASIYTGTGTPYEQYF.

The chain recombines TRBV15 with TRBJ1-4; no definite D call. The CDR3 runs to 15 residues. Trimming shortened V by 3 bases and J by 7 bases, and 15 bases separated the two germline ends. Germline values: CDR1 LNHNV, CDR2 YYDKDF (reference sequence). In DNA, the CDR3 is TGTGCCACCAGCAGGGCGGAGAGGTTAGGTGAAAAACTGTTTTTT. Translation gives CATSRAERLGEKLFF.

The chain joins TRBV15 to TRBJ1-1, with D possibly matching TRBD1 (6 bases). Germline CDR1 and CDR2: LNHNV and YYDKDF (reference sequence). Trimming cost V 3 bases and J 0 bases, with 14 bases left between them. The CDR3 spans 16 residues. CDR3 in amino acids: CATSRVRGLMNTEAFF. The DNA of the CDR3 is TGTGCCACCAGCAGGGTCAGGGGACTAATGAACACTGAAGCTTTCTTT. Supplemented by reference TRBV15 and TRBJ1-1, the full variable domain reads DAMVIQNPRYQVTQFGKPVTLSCSQTLNHNVMYWYQQKSSQAPKLLFHYYDKDFNNEADTPDNFQSRRPNTSFCFLDIRSPGLGDTAMYLCATSRVRGLMNTEAFFGQGTRLTVV.

The V and J genes are TRBV19 and TRBJ2-7, with 16 bases identical to TRBD2. J was trimmed by 6 bases and V by 5 bases; bases with no gene match: 10. Germline assignment: CDR1 LNHDA and CDR2 SQIVND (reference sequence). The CDR3 sequence is 17 residues long. The CDR3 reads CASSSGWGLAGGPEQYF. In DNA, the CDR3 is TGTGCCAGTAGTTCCGGGTGGGGACTAGCGGGAGGGCCCGAGCAGTACTTC.

This chain connects TRBV4-3 to TRBJ1-1; 8 bases line up with TRBD1. This CDR3 contains 14 residues. Unmatched junction bases numbered 7, after V lost 4 bases and J lost 6 bases. Germline V CDR1 and CDR2: LGHNA, YSLEER. The CDR3, as DNA: TGCGCCAGCAGCCTGACCGGACAGGGCGCTGAAGCTTTCTTT. Translation: CASSLTGQGAEAFF.

The CDR3 is CASSPVGTGTTGELFF. Here the CDR3 DNA reads TGTGCCAGCAGCCCTGTGGGGACAGGGACCACCGGGGAGCTGTTTTTT. This chain connects TRBV7-9 to TRBJ2-2; TRBD1 matches at 9 bases. This CDR3 comprises 16 residues. Per the germline V gene, CDR1 is SEHNR and CDR2 is FQNEAQ (reference sequence). Unmatched junction bases numbered 8, after V lost 5 bases and J lost 4 bases.

This chain connects TRBV2 to TRBJ1-2; no firm D call. CDR3 length equals 13 residues. The germline gives CDR1 SNHLY, CDR2 FYNNEI. V was shortened by 6 bases and J by 8 bases, with 16 bases between the two germline ends. The CDR3 nucleotides are TGTGCCAGCAGCGCCCCTGCGAGGATGGGCTACACCTTC. Its translation: CASSAPARMGYTF.

This clone came up a few times. The rearrangement links TRBV5-1 to TRBJ1-1, with D unresolved. The CDR3 extends over 12 amino acids. The V and J ends lost 7 bases and 0 bases respectively, with 7 bases between them. Per germline, CDR1 SGHRS and CDR2 YFSETQ. The CDR3 reads CASYLVNTEAFF. The DNA of the CDR3 is TGCGCCAGCTATCTTGTGAACACTGAAGCTTTCTTT.

The rearrangement uses TRBV5-4 and TRBJ2-3; D is possibly TRBD2 (5 bases). This CDR3 has 16 residues. Germline CDR1 SGHNT, CDR2 YYREEE (reference sequence). Trimming took off 1 base at V and 0 bases at J, with 12 bases between the two ends. Here the CDR3 reads CASSLLRDTSTDTQYF. Written as DNA, the CDR3 is TGTGCCAGCAGCTTGTTGAGGGATACTAGCACAGATACGCAGTATTTT.

This rearrangement joins TRBV7-2 to TRBJ1-5, with D perhaps matching TRBD1 (6 bases). Germline CDR1 SGHTA, CDR2 FQGNSA. This CDR3 spans 15 amino acids. V was trimmed by 3 bases and J by 0 bases, leaving 9 bases between them. CDR3 region: CASSLDRISNQPQHF. As DNA, the CDR3 is TGTGCCAGCAGCTTGGACAGAATTAGCAATCAGCCCCAGCATTTT.

V and J are TRBV9 and TRBJ1-3, with unresolved D. Trimming removed 4 bases from V and 5 bases from J, with 10 bases in between. The CDR3 is made up of 13 amino acids. Germline V gene sequence: CDR1 SGDLS, CDR2 YYNGEE. The CDR3 region has the DNA TGTGCCAGCAGCACAGACGGTAGAAACACCATATATTTT. Translation: CASSTDGRNTIYF.

This sequence joins TRBV5-1 and TRBJ2-2, with TRBD1 matching over 7 bases. The ends lost 0 bases at V and 2 bases at J; junction bases unmatched: 7. The CDR3 consists of 17 residues. From germline, CDR1 is SGHRS and CDR2 YFSETQ. In DNA form, the CDR3 reads TGCGCCAGCAGCTTGGGACCGACAGGGTCAAACACCGGGGAGCTGTTTTTT. Encoded protein: CASSLGPTGSNTGELFF.

This chain connects TRBV6-5 to TRBJ1-5; 7 positions agree with TRBD1. The germline gives CDR1 MNHEY, CDR2 SVGAGI. The CDR3 consists of 15 residues. The junction had 8 bases not matched to a gene; V was cut back by 6 bases and J by 3 bases. This CDR3 reads CASRLDRTTNQPQHF. In DNA, the CDR3 is TGTGCCAGCAGGCTGGACAGGACCACCAATCAGCCCCAGCATTTT.

J is TRBJ2-7 and V is TRBV12-3 or TRBV12-4, with D perhaps matching TRBD2 (6 bases). V was clipped by 2 bases and J by 6 bases, with 11 bases between them. CDR3 length: 13 amino acids. CDR3 sequence: CASSLRVEGEQYF. The DNA of the CDR3 is TGTGCCAGCAGTTTACGAGTGGAGGGCGAGCAGTACTTC.

The chain employs TRBV19 and TRBJ1-5; 8 bases are a match to TRBD1. Germline loops: CDR1 LNHDA, CDR2 SQIVND (reference sequence). The CDR3 length is 16 residues. The V gene end was trimmed by 5 bases and the J gene end by 4 bases; junction bases not matched to a gene: 10. This CDR3 is CASSGKLGQANQPQHF. As DNA, the CDR3 is TGTGCCAGTAGTGGGAAATTGGGACAGGCGAATCAGCCCCAGCATTTT.